This TCR beta chain was sequenced in a study of T cell responses to AZD1222 COVID-19 vaccine. A note on this clone: The antigen is unknown.

General study points: Close to half of all spike-specific TCRs reportedly target regions of the variants that are unmutated. Spike as a whole was targeted by vaccine-associated CD4 TCRs, dominant at 160-218 and 743-854.

V was cut by 4 bases and J by 0 bases, with 8 bases left in between. CDR3 length: 14 amino acids. In germline, CDR1 is SGHNT, CDR2 YYREEE (reference sequence). The data were produced by immunoSEQ multiplex PCR, yet TCRdb's version contains in-frame clones alone and is incomplete. The table includes 150,000 to 200,000 clones, roughly nine tenths detected once. Sample: peripheral blood, taken 28 days after the second AZD1222 dose. The sequence came from an adult who received the AZD1222 COVID-19 vaccine. The chain is built from TRBV5-4 and TRBJ1-3; D call uncertain. CDR3 DNA sequence: TGTGCCAGCAGCCTAGGTATCTCTGGAAACACCATATATTTT. Its translation is CASSLGISGNTIYF.